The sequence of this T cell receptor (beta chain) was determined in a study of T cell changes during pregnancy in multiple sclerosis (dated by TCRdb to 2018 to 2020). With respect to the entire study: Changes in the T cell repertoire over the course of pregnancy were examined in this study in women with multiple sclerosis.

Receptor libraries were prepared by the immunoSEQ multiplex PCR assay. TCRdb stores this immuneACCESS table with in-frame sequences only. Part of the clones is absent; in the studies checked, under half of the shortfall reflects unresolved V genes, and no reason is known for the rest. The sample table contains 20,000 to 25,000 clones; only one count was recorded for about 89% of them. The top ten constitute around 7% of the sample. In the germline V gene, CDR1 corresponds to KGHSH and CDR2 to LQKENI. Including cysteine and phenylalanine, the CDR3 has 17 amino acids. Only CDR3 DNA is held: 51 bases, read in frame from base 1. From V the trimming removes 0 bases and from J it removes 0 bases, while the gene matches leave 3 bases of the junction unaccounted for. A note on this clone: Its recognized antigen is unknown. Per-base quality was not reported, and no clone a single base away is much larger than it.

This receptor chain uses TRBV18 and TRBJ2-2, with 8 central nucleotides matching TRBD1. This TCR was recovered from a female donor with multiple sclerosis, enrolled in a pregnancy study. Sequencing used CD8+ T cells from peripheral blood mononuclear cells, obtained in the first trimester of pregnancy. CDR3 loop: CASSPPDRVTNTGELFF. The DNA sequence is TGTGCCAGCTCACCACCGGACAGGGTTACGAACACCGGGGAGCTGTTTTTT.